Described below is a single TCR beta chain sequence and its context. These data belong to a study of control samples from healthy donors and cancer patients. CDR1 is MNHEY, CDR2 SMNVEV, per germline (reference sequence). The length of the CDR3 is 18 residues. After removal of 11 bases from V and 3 bases from J, the junction contained 23 bases not matched to a gene. The repertoire was sequenced with immunoSEQ multiplex PCR; TCRdb's copy has only in-frame clones and lacks some. The table has 80,000 to 100,000 clones, 85% to 90% seen once. The chain couples TRBV27 to TRBJ2-7; 9 nucleotides match TRBD2. This TCR came from a young man in good health. Source material: blood. CDR3 protein: CARCLLSAGGGGSYEQYF. The CDR3, as DNA: TGTGCCCGCTGTTTACTATCCGCGGGGGGGGGCGGGAGCTACGAGCAGTACTTC.